This record concerns one TCR beta chain sequence. The sample comes from a study of blood T cell repertoires in COVID-19. In the original workflow: Amplification of reference gene primers was used by the study to estimate nucleated cell counts. Profiled with immunoSEQ multiplex PCR; TCRdb holds only in-frame clones, not every one. Clonal size and the V and J genes are those of that table, whereas D and trimming came from the DNA. Here the sample spans around 420,000 clones, approximately 91% being singletons. This CDR3 contains 15 residues. Germline CDR1 reads SGHRS; CDR2 reads YFSETQ. V lost 4 bases, J lost 1 base, and 7 bases stayed unmatched. Enrollees, about 18 to 89 years old, lived in 24 US areas. Each participant's cohort was designated according to participant-reported clinical history.

The sequenced sample was PBMCs or T cells enriched from blood (not recorded which). This TCR derives from a woman between 40 and 50 years old with acute COVID-19. The chain uses TRBV5-1 and TRBJ2-7; TRBD2 aligns across 8 bases. The CDR3 DNA reads as TGCGCCAGCAGCCACGGGACTAGGTCTTCCTACGAGCAGTACTTC. The encoded protein is CASSHGTRSSYEQYF.